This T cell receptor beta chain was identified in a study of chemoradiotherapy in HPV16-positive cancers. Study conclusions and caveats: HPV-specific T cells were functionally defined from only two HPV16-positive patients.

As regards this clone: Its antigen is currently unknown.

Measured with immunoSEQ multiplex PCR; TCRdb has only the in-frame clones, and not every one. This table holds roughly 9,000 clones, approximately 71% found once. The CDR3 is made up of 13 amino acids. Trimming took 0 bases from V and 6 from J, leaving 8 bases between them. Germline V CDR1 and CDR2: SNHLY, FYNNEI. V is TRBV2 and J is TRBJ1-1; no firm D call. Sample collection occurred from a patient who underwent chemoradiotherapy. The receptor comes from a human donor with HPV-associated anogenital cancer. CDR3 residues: CASSEAPFSEAFF. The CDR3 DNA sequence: TGTGCCAGCAGTGAAGCGCCGTTTTCTGAAGCTTTCTTT.